The 30 T cell receptor beta chains given below trace back to one sample, sequenced in a study of cytomegalovirus exposure and HLA in healthy donors. It was with 60 Vbeta and 13 Jbeta primers that the PCR ran. Measured with immunoSEQ multiplex PCR; TCRdb has only the in-frame clones, and not every one. There are more than 200,000 clones in the sample, with roughly 0.98% held by the top ten. Material for sequencing was PBMCs. Receptor source: a woman in her 30s in good health and CMV-seropositive.

This chain connects TRBV6-5 to TRBJ1-6, with 7 bases matching TRBD1. This CDR3 has 16 residues. The V gene's germline CDR1 is MNHEY and CDR2 SVGAGI. After removal of 4 bases from V and 5 bases from J, the junction contained 8 bases not matched to a gene. CDR3 in DNA: TGTGCCAGCAGTTCGTTACCGGGACAGAATAATTCACCCCTCCACTTT. It is translated as CASSSLPGQNNSPLHF.

By frequency, this clone is medium-sized (0.01 to 0.1%). The chain combines TRBV28 with TRBJ1-4, with TRBD1 matching 8 bases. Germline assignment: CDR1 MDHEN and CDR2 SYDVKM. The CDR3 is 15 residues long. With V trimmed by 7 bases and J by 3 bases, 7 bases remained unmatched. CDR3 DNA: TGTGCCAGCACCCCCGGGACAGGCCCTAATGAAAAACTGTTTTTT. Translating gives CASTPGTGPNEKLFF.

V is TRBV19 and J is TRBJ1-2, with 8 positions matching TRBD1. The germline CDR1 and CDR2 sequences are LNHDA and SQIVND (reference sequence). Losses at the gene ends were 4 bases for V and 4 bases for J; bases not matched to a gene: 8. This CDR3 has 15 amino acids. The CDR3 nucleotides are TGTGCCAGTAGTACTAGGACAGGGCTGAGCTATGGCTACACCTTC. Translated, it gives CASSTRTGLSYGYTF.

The gene calls are TRBV7-9 and TRBJ2-5; maybe TRBD2 (6 bases). V was cut by 4 bases and J by 2 bases, with 20 bases left in between. This CDR3 is built from 17 residues. Germline assignment: CDR1 SEHNR and CDR2 FQNEAQ (reference sequence). CDR3 amino acids: CASSSQYGTAEQETQYF. DNA for the CDR3: TGTGCCAGCAGCTCGCAGTACGGGACTGCTGAACAAGAGACCCAGTACTTC.

The chain has TRBV2 and TRBJ1-5, with D maybe TRBD1 (6 bases). V was shortened by 4 bases and J by 0 bases, with 19 bases between the two germline ends. Germline assignment: CDR1 SNHLY and CDR2 FYNNEI. CDR3 length equals 18 residues. As DNA, the CDR3 is TGTGCCAGCAGTGGGCGCAGGGGCGATGCTGGTAGCAATCAGCCCCAGCATTTT. As protein: CASSGRRGDAGSNQPQHF.

This rearrangement joins TRBV4-3 to TRBJ2-1; 9 bases map to TRBD2. Trimming cost V 0 bases and J 6 bases; bases outside gene matches: 3. This CDR3 has 15 residues. Looked up from germline, CDR1 is LGHNA and CDR2 is YSLEER. CDR3 sequence reads: CASSQDSTSGNEQFF. The CDR3 nucleotides read TGCGCCAGCAGCCAAGACTCGACTAGCGGCAATGAGCAGTTCTTC.

This rearrangement joins TRBV7-2 to TRBJ1-6, with 8 bases that match TRBD1. Germline loops: CDR1 SGHTA, CDR2 FQGNSA. With 1 base clipped from V and 8 bases from J, the junction kept 4 bases outside the gene matches. The length of the CDR3 is 15 residues. The CDR3: CASSLDAGGDSPLHF. The CDR3, as DNA: TGTGCCAGCAGCTTAGATGCAGGGGGCGATTCACCCCTCCACTTT.

This chain connects TRBV2 to TRBJ1-2; a weak D match, TRBD1 (5 bases). Trimming cost V 2 bases and J 4 bases, with 11 bases left between them. The CDR3 totals 14 residues. Per the germline V gene, CDR1 is SNHLY and CDR2 is FYNNEI. In DNA form, the CDR3 reads TGTGCCAGCAGTGAATCTTACAGGCCCTATGGCTACACCTTC. Amino acid sequence: CASSESYRPYGYTF. Full variable domain (rest looked up from reference TRBV2 and TRBJ1-2): EPEVTQTPSHQVTQMGQEVILRCVPISNHLYFYWYRQILGQKVEFLVSFYNNEISEKSEIFDDQFSVERPDGSNFTLKIRSTKLEDSAMYFCASSESYRPYGYTFGSGTRLTVV.

V usage is TRBV27 and J usage is TRBJ1-2, with D perhaps TRBD1 (6 bases). Trimming shortened V by 5 bases and J by 3 bases, and 22 bases separated the two germline ends. The CDR3 is made up of 17 amino acids. Per germline, CDR1 MNHEY and CDR2 SMNVEV (reference sequence). The CDR3 DNA is TGTGCCAGCAGTCCCCTAATGGGGGCGACGAAATACTATGGCTACACCTTC. Protein sequence: CASSPLMGATKYYGYTF.

This chain uses TRBV30 with TRBJ1-6, with D uncertain. Germline V gives CDR1 GTSNPN, CDR2 SVGIG (reference sequence). The CDR3 has 13 amino acids. V lost 0 bases and J lost 9, with 9 bases in between. CDR3: CAWSVSGSSPLHF. The CDR3 coding sequence is TGTGCCTGGAGTGTATCGGGGTCTTCACCCCTCCACTTT.

The chain combines TRBV4-1 with TRBJ2-7; 9 nucleotides agree with TRBD1. Germline V gene data show CDR1 as MGHRA and CDR2 as YSYEKL. The trim removed 4 bases at V and 2 bases at J, leaving 6 bases unmatched. This CDR3 has 15 amino acids. DNA of the CDR3: TGCGCCAGCAGCCGAGGGGGACAGGGAACCTACGAGCAGTACTTC. Amino acid sequence: CASSRGGQGTYEQYF.

J is TRBJ1-1 and V is TRBV5-4, with TRBD1 identical over 12 bases. The CDR3 consists of 17 residues. With 0 bases clipped from V and 1 base from J, the junction kept 4 bases outside the gene matches. CDR1 is SGHNT and CDR2 is YYREEE in the germline V gene (reference sequence). CDR3 nucleotides: TGTGCCAGCAGCTTGGCGGGACAGGGGGCCACGAACACTGAAGCTTTCTTT. Translated, it gives CASSLAGQGATNTEAFF. Full variable domain (remainder filled in from reference TRBV5-4 and TRBJ1-1): ETGVTQSPTHLIKTRGQQVTLRCSSQSGHNTVSWYQQALGQGPQFIFQYYREEENGRGNFPPRFSGLQFPNYSSELNVNALELDDSALYLCASSLAGQGATNTEAFFGQGTRLTVV.

The genes are TRBV5-1 and TRBJ2-3, with 7 nucleotides matching TRBD1. Per germline, CDR1 SGHRS and CDR2 YFSETQ. The V segment lost 1 base and the J segment 6 bases; nucleotides outside the gene matches: 11. The CDR3 spans 16 residues. Written as DNA, the CDR3 is TGCGCCAGCAGCTTGACTTCGGCAGGGGGTTATGATACGCAGTATTTT. It specifies CASSLTSAGGYDTQYF. Full variable domain (outside the CDR3, taken from reference TRBV5-1 and TRBJ2-3): KAGVTQTPRYLIKTRGQQVTLSCSPISGHRSVSWYQQTPGQGLQFLFEYFSETQRNKGNFPGRFSGRQFSNSRSEMNVSTLELGDSALYLCASSLTSAGGYDTQYFGPGTRLTVL.

J is TRBJ2-7 and V is TRBV7-9; TRBD2 matches at 10 bases. V was clipped by 1 base and J by 3 bases; unmatched bases: 0. The CDR3 runs to 14 residues. CDR1 and CDR2 (germline): SEHNR, FQNEAQ (reference sequence). The CDR3 region is CASSLGLAGYEQYF. CDR3 sequence (DNA): TGTGCCAGCAGCTTAGGACTAGCGGGCTACGAGCAGTACTTC.

The genes are TRBV6-5 and TRBJ2-5; TRBD2 matches 12 bases. From germline, CDR1 is MNHEY and CDR2 SVGAGI. CDR3 size: 15 residues. V shed 6 bases, J shed 4 bases, and the junction held 6 bases outside the gene matches. For the CDR3, the DNA is TGTGCCAGCAGGTCGACTAGCGGGAGCGGAGAGACCCAGTACTTC. Amino acid sequence: CASRSTSGSGETQYF.

The chain carries TRBV5-1 and TRBJ2-1; 9 bases align to TRBD1. The germline V gene has CDR1 SGHRS and CDR2 YFSETQ. The CDR3 sequence is 16 residues long. The ends lost 3 bases at V and 2 bases at J; junction bases unmatched: 6. This CDR3 reads CASSSWTGDTYNEQFF. As DNA, the CDR3 is TGCGCCAGCAGCTCGTGGACAGGGGATACCTACAATGAGCAGTTCTTC.

This sequence joins TRBV18 and TRBJ1-5, with TRBD1 matching 12 bases. This CDR3 contains 16 residues. The germline CDR1 and CDR2 sequences are KGHSH and LQKENI. With V trimmed by 5 bases and J by 8 bases, 10 bases remained unmatched. The CDR3 is CASSSTGTGGMKPQHF. The CDR3 DNA reads as TGTGCCAGCTCAAGTACCGGGACAGGGGGCATGAAGCCCCAGCATTTT. Looking up the rest from reference TRBV18 and TRBJ1-5 gives the full variable domain: NAGVMQNPRHLVRRRGQEARLRCSPMKGHSHVYWYRQLPEEGLKFMVYLQKENIIDESGMPKERFSAEFPKEGPSILRIQQVVRGDSAAYFCASSSTGTGGMKPQHFGDGTRLSIL.

The chain couples TRBV28 to TRBJ1-5; weak D call: TRBD1 (5 bases). Germline-derived CDR1 and CDR2 are MDHEN and SYDVKM. The CDR3 runs 15 residues. Trimming took off 6 bases at V and 4 bases at J, with 16 bases between the two ends. The CDR3 DNA reads TGTGCCAGCAGCCCTTCCTCGTGGACAAATCAGCCCCAGCATTTT. It is translated as CASSPSSWTNQPQHF. Variable domain in full (rest from reference TRBV28 and TRBJ1-5): DVKVTQSSRYLVKRTGEKVFLECVQDMDHENMFWYRQDPGLGLRLIYFSYDVKMKEKGDIPEGYSVSREKKERFSLILESASTNQTSMYLCASSPSSWTNQPQHFGDGTRLSIL.

This chain joins TRBV28 and TRBJ2-7, with TRBD2 matching 14 bases. The CDR3 has 17 residues. Losses at the gene ends were 5 bases for V and 3 bases for J; bases not matched to a gene: 9. The germline V gene has CDR1 MDHEN and CDR2 SYDVKM. The CDR3 nucleotides read TGTGCCAGCAGTGGCGGGACTAGCGGGAGCTGGGTCTACGAGCAGTACTTC. Translated: CASSGGTSGSWVYEQYF.

This chain links TRBV7-9 with TRBJ1-6, with no clear D. CDR1 is SEHNR and CDR2 is FQNEAQ in the germline V gene (reference sequence). The CDR3 spans 15 residues. Trimming removed 6 bases at V and 10 bases at J, with 19 bases between. CDR3 amino acids: CASRLVPPWGSPLHF. In DNA form, the CDR3 reads TGTGCCAGCAGACTAGTCCCCCCCTGGGGATCACCCCTCCACTTT.

The rearrangement links TRBV6-5 to TRBJ1-2; 8 positions match TRBD1. Germline V lookup: CDR1 MNHEY, CDR2 SVGAGI. The CDR3 runs to 14 residues. Trimming removed 6 bases from V and 5 bases from J; junction bases left unmatched: 8. The CDR3 loop is CASRIGQGQYGYTF. The CDR3 coding sequence is TGTGCCAGCAGGATAGGACAGGGACAGTATGGCTACACCTTC.

The chain carries TRBV4-3 and TRBJ2-1; weak D call: TRBD1 (7 bases). V shed 1 base and J shed 4 bases, with 11 bases lying between them. Per the germline V gene, CDR1 is LGHNA and CDR2 is YSLEER. CDR3 length: 15 amino acids. In nucleotides, the CDR3 is TGCGCCAGCAGCCAAGGCAGGGGGGCTTACAATGAGCAGTTCTTC. Amino acid sequence: CASSQGRGAYNEQFF.

V and J are TRBV29-1 and TRBJ2-1; TRBD2 matches 11 bases. CDR3 length: 13 residues. J gave up 11 bases and V 6 bases, and 9 bases lay outside the gene matches. Germline V gene data show CDR1 as SQVTM and CDR2 as ANQGSEA. The CDR3 here is CSVGTSGGAQQFF. CDR3 nucleotides: TGCAGCGTCGGAACTAGCGGGGGTGCCCAGCAGTTCTTC.

The rearrangement links TRBV6-1 to TRBJ1-1; D may be TRBD1 (5 bases). Germline CDR1 MNHNS, CDR2 SASEGT. The CDR3 has 13 residues. Between the trimmed V and J ends, which lost 7 bases and 7 bases, there was a span of 16 bases. The CDR3 sequence: CASNPRGTHEAFF. The CDR3 bases are TGTGCCAGCAATCCCCGGGGGACCCATGAAGCTTTCTTT.

CDR3 nucleotide sequence: TGTGCCAGCTCACCAGAGATAAGCAGGGGACAGCCCCAGCATTTT. This encodes CASSPEISRGQPQHF. The chain is built from TRBV18 and TRBJ1-5; tentative D call: TRBD1 (6 bases). V shed 2 bases and J shed 7 bases, with 15 bases lying between them. The CDR3 length is 15 residues. In germline, CDR1 is KGHSH, CDR2 LQKENI. The full variable domain, completed using reference TRBV18 and TRBJ1-5, is NAGVMQNPRHLVRRRGQEARLRCSPMKGHSHVYWYRQLPEEGLKFMVYLQKENIIDESGMPKERFSAEFPKEGPSILRIQQVVRGDSAAYFCASSPEISRGQPQHFGDGTRLSIL.

The chain uses TRBV7-2 and TRBJ1-3; D remains unclear. Trimming took 5 bases from V and 0 from J, leaving 8 bases between them. Looked up from germline, CDR1 is SGHTA and CDR2 is FQGNSA. The length of the CDR3 is 14 residues. This CDR3 reads CASSPSRSGNTIYF. The CDR3 region has the DNA TGTGCCAGCAGCCCAAGCCGCTCTGGAAACACCATATATTTT. Drawing the rest from reference TRBV7-2 and TRBJ1-3, the complete variable domain is GAGVSQSPSNKVTEKGKDVELRCDPISGHTALYWYRQSLGQGLEFLIYFQGNSAPDKSGLPSDRFSAERTGGSVSTLTIQRTQQEDSAVYLCASSPSRSGNTIYFGEGSWLTVV.

The chain employs TRBV28 and TRBJ2-2, with a tentative D call TRBD2 (6 bases). CDR3 length equals 15 residues. The V gene's germline CDR1 is MDHEN and CDR2 SYDVKM. V lost 3 bases and J lost 0, with 8 bases in between. The CDR3 DNA reads TGTGCCAGCAGTTTTGGGACTCCGAACACCGGGGAGCTGTTTTTT. Its protein is CASSFGTPNTGELFF.

Regarding this clone: Other nucleotide sequences from this sample produce the same CDR3. This sequence joins TRBV6-1 and TRBJ1-1; perhaps TRBD1 as D (6 bases). With 4 bases removed from V and 5 bases from J, the gap between germline ends came to 8 bases. Germline V gene sequence: CDR1 MNHNS, CDR2 SASEGT. This CDR3 is 12 amino acids long. The chain's CDR3 is CASSGTGTEAFF. The DNA for the CDR3 is TGTGCCAGCAGTGGTACAGGGACTGAAGCTTTCTTT.

V and J are TRBV6-1 and TRBJ1-2, with 9 bases identical to TRBD1. CDR1 is MNHNS, CDR2 SASEGT, per germline. The V gene end was trimmed by 2 bases and the J gene end by 5 bases; junction bases not matched to a gene: 6. The CDR3 has 15 residues. For the CDR3, the DNA is TGTGCCAGCAGTGAATTCGGACAGGGGAGTTATGGCTACACCTTC. Translated: CASSEFGQGSYGYTF.

V gene TRBV6-5 combines with J gene TRBJ2-7; 13 nucleotides align to TRBD2. CDR1 MNHEY and CDR2 SVGAGI come from the germline V gene. With V trimmed by 2 bases and J by 9 bases, 4 bases remained unmatched. The CDR3 extends over 14 amino acids. In DNA form, the CDR3 reads TGTGCCAGCAGTTACCCGGGACTAGCGGGAAGGCAGTACTTC. Its translation: CASSYPGLAGRQYF.